Each of the 12 T cell receptor beta chains below was sequenced from the same sample in a study of cytomegalovirus exposure and HLA in healthy donors. The PCR was carried out with 60 Vbeta primers and 13 Jbeta primers. This table comes from immunoSEQ multiplex PCR, and its TCRdb copy is limited to in-frame clones, with some not included. The listing contains about 170,000 clones. The sequencing sample was made of PBMCs. The receptors shown here come from a woman in her late teens or twenties in good health and CMV-seropositive.

V gene TRBV29-1 combines with J gene TRBJ2-3; TRBD2 matches at 7 bases. With 6 bases clipped from V and 2 bases from J, the junction kept 11 bases outside the gene matches. The germline V gene has CDR1 SQVTM and CDR2 ANQGSEA. The CDR3 has 15 residues. The CDR3 DNA reads TGCAGCGTCGCGCCGGGACTAAGCACCACAGATACGCAGTATTTT. This encodes CSVAPGLSTTDTQYF.

This sequence joins TRBV7-2 and TRBJ1-2; TRBD1 might be the D (6 bases). The germline CDR1 and CDR2 sequences are SGHTA and FQGNSA. CDR3 length equals 13 residues. Trimming removed 5 bases from V and 4 bases from J, with 11 bases in between. The CDR3 is CASSLDRRYGYTF. CDR3 nucleotides: TGTGCCAGCAGCCTGGACAGACGCTATGGCTACACCTTC.

The chain couples TRBV19 to TRBJ2-1, with 9 nucleotides matching TRBD1. V dropped 7 bases and J dropped 1; count of bases not matched to a gene: 14. The germline V gene has CDR1 LNHDA and CDR2 SQIVND (reference sequence). The CDR3 runs to 18 residues. The DNA for the CDR3 is TGTGCCAGTACCCCGGGTTACAGGGGGCGAGGGTCCTACAATGAGCAGTTCTTC. Protein product: CASTPGYRGRGSYNEQFF.

The genes are TRBV7-2 and TRBJ2-7, with a tentative D call TRBD2 (6 bases). The length of the CDR3 is 14 residues. Germline values: CDR1 SGHTA, CDR2 FQGNSA. Trimming removed 6 bases at V and 5 bases at J, with 17 bases between. CDR3 in amino acids: CASSTTPDYHEQYF. DNA for the CDR3: TGTGCCAGCAGTACTACTCCGGACTACCACGAGCAGTACTTC.

J is TRBJ2-5 and V is TRBV7-8, with a weak D call TRBD1 (6 bases). The DNA end is a closer match to TRBJ2-7, so the J assignment may be wrong. The germline V gene encodes CDR1 SGHVS and CDR2 FQNEAQ. The CDR3 length is 16 residues. The CDR3 here is CASSLALTGSSYEQYF. The CDR3 nucleotides are TGTGCCAGCAGCTTAGCCCTGACAGGTAGCTCCTACGAGCAGTACTTC.

The chain has TRBV6-5 and TRBJ1-4; 9 bases map to TRBD1. This CDR3 has 15 residues. The trim removed 5 bases at V and 5 bases at J, leaving 6 bases unmatched. The germline gives CDR1 MNHEY, CDR2 SVGAGI. For the CDR3, the DNA is TGTGCCAGCAGTCCCCTCGGGACAGGGAATGAAAAACTGTTTTTT. As protein: CASSPLGTGNEKLFF.

The chain employs TRBV9 and TRBJ2-1, with TRBD2 matching over 11 bases. V lost 2 bases to trimming and J lost 0 bases; unmatched junction nucleotides: 4. The CDR3 consists of 17 residues. The germline CDR1 and CDR2 sequences are SGDLS and YYNGEE. The CDR3 reads CASSVLAGGSSYNEQFF. The CDR3 coding sequence is TGTGCCAGCAGCGTTTTAGCGGGAGGGAGCTCCTACAATGAGCAGTTCTTC. Full variable domain (missing parts from reference TRBV9 and TRBJ2-1): DSGVTQTPKHLITATGQRVTLRCSPRSGDLSVYWYQQSLDQGLQFLIQYYNGEERAKGNILERFSAQQFPDLHSELNLSSLELGDSALYFCASSVLAGGSSYNEQFFGPGTRLTVL.

The V call is TRBV7-9, the J call TRBJ1-2; 7 bases map to TRBD1. V shed 5 bases and J 4 bases; nucleotides not matched to a gene: 1. The CDR3 runs 12 residues. Germline loops: CDR1 SEHNR, CDR2 FQNEAQ (reference sequence). CDR3 sequence: CASSRDSYGYTF. The CDR3 coding sequence is TGTGCCAGCAGCCGGGACAGCTATGGCTACACCTTC.

The chain combines TRBV10-3 with TRBJ1-1, with D unclear. The V end was cut by 3 bases, the J end by 1 base, with 12 bases between. Germline V gives CDR1 ENHRY, CDR2 SYGVKD. CDR3 length equals 15 residues. CDR3 DNA sequence: TGTGCCATCAGTGAAGCGGCGGACCGGAACACTGAAGCTTTCTTT. Protein sequence: CAISEAADRNTEAFF.

CDR3 residues: CASSPDPGQGDNEQFF. In nucleotides, the CDR3 is TGTGCCAGCAGCCCGGACCCGGGACAGGGGGACAATGAGCAGTTCTTC. This rearrangement joins TRBV5-4 to TRBJ2-1; TRBD1 aligns across 11 bases. The germline gives CDR1 SGHNT, CDR2 YYREEE (reference sequence). The CDR3 consists of 16 residues. V lost 4 bases and J lost 5; bases outside the gene matches: 8.

The V gene is TRBV14, the J gene TRBJ2-1; TRBD2 matches at 9 bases. Trimming cost V 1 base and J 2 bases; bases outside gene matches: 0. This CDR3 region has 15 residues. Germline assignment: CDR1 SGHDN and CDR2 FVKESK. In DNA, the CDR3 is TGTGCCAGCAGCCAAGTAGCGGGGGCCTACAATGAGCAGTTCTTC. As protein: CASSQVAGAYNEQFF.

V gene TRBV5-1 combines with J gene TRBJ1-4, with D tentatively TRBD1 (6 bases). Germline CDR1 is SGHRS and CDR2 is YFSETQ. Trimming removed 5 bases at V and 2 bases at J, with 10 bases between. The CDR3 spans 14 residues. The CDR3 is CASSTGSTNEKLFF. The CDR3, as DNA: TGCGCCAGCAGTACAGGGAGCACTAATGAAAAACTGTTTTTT. Complete variable domain (other parts from reference TRBV5-1 and TRBJ1-4): KAGVTQTPRYLIKTRGQQVTLSCSPISGHRSVSWYQQTPGQGLQFLFEYFSETQRNKGNFPGRFSGRQFSNSRSEMNVSTLELGDSALYLCASSTGSTNEKLFFGSGTQLSVL.